This T cell receptor (beta chain) was documented in a study of blood T cell repertoires in COVID-19. Looking at the study overall: Samples came from the United States, Italy and Spain, spanning acute and convalescent COVID-19. In each case, the material was cDNA or gDNA derived from T cells, B-cell-depleted T cells, or PBMCs.

Remarks on this clone: This specimen includes other DNA sequences encoding the same CDR3.

CDR1 is MNHEY, CDR2 SVGAGI, per germline. V lost 6 bases to trimming and J lost 4 bases; unmatched junction nucleotides: 3. The CDR3 length is 13 residues. Authors' methods: Amplifying reference gene primers gave estimates of nucleated cell counts. Only in-frame clones appear in the TCRdb table, and some are missing; sequencing was by immunoSEQ multiplex PCR. V and J calls and clone size follow that table, whereas D and trimming were derived from the DNA. The repertoire holds 180,000 or so clones, with roughly 89% as singletons. The clonotype comes from a woman between 45 and 60 years old with acute or convalescent COVID-19. The chain is built from TRBV6-5 and TRBJ1-2, with TRBD1 matching 9 bases. What was sequenced was peripheral blood. CDR3: CASSRGQGYGYTF. The CDR3 DNA is TGTGCCAGCAGCCGGGGACAGGGCTATGGCTACACCTTC.